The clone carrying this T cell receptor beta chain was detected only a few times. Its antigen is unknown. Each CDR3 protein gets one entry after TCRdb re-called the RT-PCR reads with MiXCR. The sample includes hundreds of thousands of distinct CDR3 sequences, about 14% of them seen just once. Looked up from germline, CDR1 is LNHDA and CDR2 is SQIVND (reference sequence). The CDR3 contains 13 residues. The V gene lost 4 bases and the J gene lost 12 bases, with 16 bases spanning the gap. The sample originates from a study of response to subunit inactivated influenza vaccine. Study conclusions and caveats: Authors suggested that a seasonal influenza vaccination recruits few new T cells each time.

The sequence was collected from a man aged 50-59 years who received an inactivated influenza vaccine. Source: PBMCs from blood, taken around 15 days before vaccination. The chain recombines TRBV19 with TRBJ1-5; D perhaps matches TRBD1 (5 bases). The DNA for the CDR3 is TGTGCCAGTAGTACAACCGGGACCCTTTACCAGCATTTT. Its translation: CASSTTGTLYQHF.